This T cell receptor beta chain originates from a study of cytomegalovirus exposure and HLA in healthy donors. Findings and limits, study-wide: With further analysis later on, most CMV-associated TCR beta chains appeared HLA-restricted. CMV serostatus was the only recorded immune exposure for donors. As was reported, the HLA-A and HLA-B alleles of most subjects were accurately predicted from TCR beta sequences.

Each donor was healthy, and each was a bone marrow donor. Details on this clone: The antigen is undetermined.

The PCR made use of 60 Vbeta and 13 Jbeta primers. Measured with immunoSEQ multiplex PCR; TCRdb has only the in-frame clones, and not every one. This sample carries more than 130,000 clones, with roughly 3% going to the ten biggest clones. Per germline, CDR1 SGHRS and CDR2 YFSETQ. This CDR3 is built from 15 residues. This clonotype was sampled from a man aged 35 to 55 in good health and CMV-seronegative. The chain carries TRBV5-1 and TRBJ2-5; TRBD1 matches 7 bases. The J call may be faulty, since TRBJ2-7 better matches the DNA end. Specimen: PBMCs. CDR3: CASSFVRDSFYEQYF. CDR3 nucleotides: TGCGCCAGCAGCTTCGTCCGGGACAGCTTCTACGAGCAGTACTTC.